The 21 T cell receptor beta chains below come from one sample, sequenced in a study of blood T cell repertoires in COVID-19. Assay used: immunoSEQ multiplex PCR; TCRdb lists only in-frame clones, some missing. The data show hundreds of thousands of clones, approximately 84% seen once. Material: PBMCs or T cells enriched from blood (not recorded which). All receptors come from a woman aged 25-40 years who had recovered from COVID-19.

The gene calls are TRBV4-3 and TRBJ1-2; D ambiguous. The germline gives CDR1 LGHNA, CDR2 YSLEER. V was pared by 2 bases and J by 5 bases, with 9 bases between. The CDR3 is made up of 13 amino acids. In DNA form, the CDR3 reads TGCGCCAGCAGCCAAAATACGGGGTATGGCTACACCTTC. Its translation: CASSQNTGYGYTF.

V gene TRBV30 combines with J gene TRBJ2-4, with D unclear. Deletions cut 2 bases from V and 3 bases from J, with 5 bases between. The CDR3 contains 12 residues. CDR1 and CDR2 (germline): GTSNPN, SVGIG (reference sequence). The CDR3 is CAWSTDKNIQYF. In DNA form, the CDR3 reads TGTGCCTGGAGTACAGACAAAAACATTCAGTACTTC.

Turning to this clone: An end of the junction differs from the germline gene, which may be a read error. The chain is built from TRBV2 and TRBJ2-3; 10 positions match TRBD1. The germline V gene has CDR1 SNHLY and CDR2 FYNNEI. The CDR3 runs to 11 residues. DNA for the CDR3: TGTGCCAGCAGTGATAGACAGGGGGCGGATTTT. This sequence encodes CASSDRQGADF. The full variable domain, completed using reference TRBV2 and TRBJ2-3, is EPEVTQTPSHQVTQMGQEVILRCVPISNHLYFYWYRQILGQKVEFLVSFYNNEISEKSEIFDDQFSVERPDGSNFTLKIRSTKLEDSAMYFCASSDRQGADFGPGTRLTVL.

The rearrangement links TRBV29-1 to TRBJ2-2, with a tentative D call TRBD1 (6 bases). Germline V gene sequence: CDR1 SQVTM, CDR2 ANQGSEA. This CDR3 comprises 13 residues. The ends were cut back, 7 bases at V and 4 bases at J, with 13 bases in the middle. The CDR3 sequence is CSAGSGVTGELFF. DNA of the CDR3: TGCAGCGCGGGATCAGGGGTCACCGGGGAGCTGTTTTTT.

This clone was seen a handful of times. The chain carries TRBV30 and TRBJ1-5; D is undetermined. The germline gives CDR1 GTSNPN, CDR2 SVGIG (reference sequence). Between the trimmed V and J ends, which lost 2 bases and 11 bases, there was a span of 13 bases. The CDR3 totals 12 residues. As DNA, the CDR3 is TGTGCCTGGAGTCCAGGTACGGGGACCCAGCATTTT. This encodes CAWSPGTGTQHF. Looking up the rest from reference TRBV30 and TRBJ1-5 gives the full variable domain: SQTIHQWPATLVQPVGSPLSLECTVEGTSNPNLYWYRQAAGRGLQLLFYSVGIGQISSEVPQNLSASRPQDRQFILSSKKLLLSDSGFYLCAWSPGTGTQHFGDGTRLSIL.

The chain combines TRBV25-1 with TRBJ2-7, with 8 bases fitting TRBD1. The V and J ends lost 4 bases and 6 bases, in that order; junction bases with no gene match: 8. The CDR3 runs to 14 residues. Germline V gene lookup returns CDR1 MGHDK and CDR2 SYGVNS. In DNA, the CDR3 is TGTGCCAGCAGTGCAACAGGGGGATGGCTCGAGCAGTACTTC. Encoded protein: CASSATGGWLEQYF.

The chain is built from TRBV28 and TRBJ1-2, with D possibly being TRBD1 (5 bases). The CDR3 has 15 residues. CDR1 MDHEN and CDR2 SYDVKM come from the germline V gene. V was trimmed by 2 bases and J by 7 bases, leaving 17 bases between them. The CDR3 DNA sequence: TGTGCCAGCAGTTTAATGGGCATCACCGGGGGTGGCTACACCTTC. Its protein is CASSLMGITGGGYTF.

This clone was observed once. The chain couples TRBV5-5 to TRBJ1-2; 10 bases fit TRBD1. The germline gives CDR1 SGHKS, CDR2 YYEKEE (reference sequence). The CDR3 covers 15 residues. J was trimmed by 2 bases and V by 2 bases; bases with no gene match: 3. CDR3 sequence: CASSLRDRGNYGYTF. CDR3 in DNA: TGTGCCAGCAGCTTAAGGGACAGGGGAAACTATGGCTACACCTTC.

V and J are TRBV2 and TRBJ1-2; D is possibly TRBD1 (5 bases). Germline values: CDR1 SNHLY, CDR2 FYNNEI. The V end lost 3 bases, the J end lost 8 bases, and 10 bases lay between the germline ends. The CDR3 consists of 12 residues. The CDR3 here is CASSDRAEGYTF. Written as DNA, the CDR3 is TGTGCCAGCAGTGACAGGGCAGAAGGCTACACCTTC. The variable domain in full, with the rest retrieved from reference TRBV2 and TRBJ1-2, is EPEVTQTPSHQVTQMGQEVILRCVPISNHLYFYWYRQILGQKVEFLVSFYNNEISEKSEIFDDQFSVERPDGSNFTLKIRSTKLEDSAMYFCASSDRAEGYTFGSGTRLTVV.

The rearrangement uses TRBV7-2 and TRBJ1-1; D is uncertain. The CDR3 consists of 14 residues. CDR1 and CDR2 (germline): SGHTA, FQGNSA. Trimming left V 1 base short and J 3 bases short, with 9 bases between. The CDR3 sequence: CASSLVEGYTEAFF. The CDR3 bases are TGTGCCAGCAGCTTAGTTGAGGGTTACACTGAAGCTTTCTTT.

CDR3 DNA: TGTGCCAGCAGCTTGGGGCGGGGGGGCTCAGATACGCAGTATTTT. Translating gives CASSLGRGGSDTQYF. This chain uses TRBV7-9 with TRBJ2-3; 9 bases are shared with TRBD2. After removal of 3 bases from V and 4 bases from J, the junction contained 5 bases not matched to a gene. The CDR3 is 15 residues long. Germline values: CDR1 SEHNR, CDR2 FQNEAQ (reference sequence). The variable domain in full, with the rest retrieved from reference TRBV7-9 and TRBJ2-3, is DTGVSQNPRHKITKRGQNVTFRCDPISEHNRLYWYRQTLGQGPEFLTYFQNEAQLEKSRLLSDRFSAERPKGSFSTLEIQRTEQGDSAMYLCASSLGRGGSDTQYFGPGTRLTVL.

This clone was seen a handful of times. The chain is built from TRBV4-1 and TRBJ1-1; D is unresolved. Per the germline V gene, CDR1 is MGHRA and CDR2 is YSYEKL. CDR3 size: 14 residues. With 0 bases removed from V and 11 bases from J, the gap between germline ends came to 16 bases. The CDR3 sequence is CASSQDRSPPVAFF. The CDR3 DNA is TGCGCCAGCAGCCAAGACAGGTCCCCTCCGGTGGCTTTCTTT.

The genes are TRBV5-1 and TRBJ2-7, with 8 bases that match TRBD1. This CDR3 comprises 14 residues. The germline V gene has CDR1 SGHRS and CDR2 YFSETQ. With V trimmed by 2 bases and J by 2 bases, 3 bases remained unmatched. Here the CDR3 DNA reads TGCGCCAGCAGCTTCCGACAGGGGCCCTACGAGCAGTACTTC. Protein product: CASSFRQGPYEQYF.

A single count supports this clone. The rearrangement links TRBV7-8 to TRBJ1-5; 7 nucleotides line up with TRBD1. Germline CDR1 is SGHVS and CDR2 is FQNEAQ. The V and J ends lost 1 base and 6 bases, in that order; junction bases with no gene match: 3. The CDR3 extends over 14 amino acids. The CDR3 spells CASSLEGGGQPQHF. The CDR3 DNA reads as TGTGCCAGCAGCTTAGAAGGGGGCGGTCAGCCCCAGCATTTT.

This sequence joins TRBV3-1 (or the pseudogene TRBV3-2) and TRBJ2-1; TRBD1 is a possible D gene (6 bases). V lost 3 bases and J lost 7, with 10 bases in between. In germline, CDR1 is LGHDT, CDR2 YNNKEL (reference sequence). CDR3 length: 13 residues. CDR3 amino acids: CASSQDSLNEQFF. CDR3 nucleotides: TGTGCCAGCAGCCAGGACAGTCTGAATGAGCAGTTCTTC.

V usage is TRBV29-1 and J usage is TRBJ1-1; D not certain. Trimming pared 1 base from V and 4 bases from J, leaving 16 bases between. Per the germline V gene, CDR1 is SQVTM and CDR2 is ANQGSEA. CDR3 length equals 15 residues. The CDR3 sequence: CSVEVTKEMGTEAFF. The CDR3, as DNA: TGCAGCGTTGAAGTTACTAAGGAGATGGGCACTGAAGCTTTCTTT. Variable domain in full (rest from reference TRBV29-1 and TRBJ1-1): SAVISQKPSRDICQRGTSLTIQCQVDSQVTMMFWYRQQPGQSLTLIATANQGSEATYESGFVIDKFPISRPNLTFSTLTVSNMSPEDSSIYLCSVEVTKEMGTEAFFGQGTRLTVV.

V and J are TRBV5-6 and TRBJ1-4; 8 bases match TRBD1. CDR1 is SGHDT and CDR2 is YYEEEE in the germline V gene. V lost 1 base, J lost 7 bases, and 12 bases stayed unmatched. CDR3 size: 17 residues. CDR3: CASSLRTGLGKSEKLFF. The CDR3 DNA reads as TGTGCCAGCAGCTTGAGGACAGGGCTCGGGAAGAGTGAAAAACTGTTTTTT. Full variable domain (remainder filled in from reference TRBV5-6 and TRBJ1-4): DAGVTQSPTHLIKTRGQQVTLRCSPKSGHDTVSWYQQALGQGPQFIFQYYEEEERQRGNFPDRFSGHQFPNYSSELNVNALLLGDSALYLCASSLRTGLGKSEKLFFGSGTQLSVL.

The chain uses TRBV19 and TRBJ2-5, with D perhaps matching TRBD1 (5 bases). This CDR3 region has 14 residues. V was cut by 6 bases and J by 4 bases, with 15 bases left in between. Germline V gene lookup returns CDR1 LNHDA and CDR2 SQIVND (reference sequence). In nucleotides, the CDR3 is TGTGCCAGTAGCCTGCAGGGTACCGGAGAGACCCAGTACTTC. Translated: CASSLQGTGETQYF.

J is TRBJ2-1 and V is TRBV9; 13 bases are shared with TRBD2. The CDR3 covers 14 residues. Germline V CDR1 and CDR2: SGDLS, YYNGEE. The V gene end was trimmed by 0 bases and the J gene end by 15 bases; junction bases not matched to a gene: 6. DNA for the CDR3: TGTGCCAGCAGCGTAGTACTAGCGGGGGGGTCTCTGTTCTTC. Protein product: CASSVVLAGGSLFF.

The chain employs TRBV7-9 and TRBJ1-6; perhaps TRBD1 as D (5 bases). Germline assignment: CDR1 SEHNR and CDR2 FQNEAQ (reference sequence). This CDR3 is 14 amino acids long. Deletions cut 2 bases from V and 5 bases from J, with 7 bases between. CDR3 region: CASSLIGDNSPLHF. In DNA form, the CDR3 reads TGTGCCAGCAGCTTAATAGGGGATAATTCACCCCTCCACTTT.

The chain uses TRBV9 and TRBJ2-1; D is unclear. V was clipped by 0 bases and J by 3 bases, with 10 bases between them. CDR1 is SGDLS, CDR2 YYNGEE, per germline. The CDR3 consists of 15 residues. The CDR3 spells CASSVGQANYNEQFF. The CDR3 nucleotides are TGTGCCAGCAGCGTAGGCCAGGCCAACTACAATGAGCAGTTCTTC.